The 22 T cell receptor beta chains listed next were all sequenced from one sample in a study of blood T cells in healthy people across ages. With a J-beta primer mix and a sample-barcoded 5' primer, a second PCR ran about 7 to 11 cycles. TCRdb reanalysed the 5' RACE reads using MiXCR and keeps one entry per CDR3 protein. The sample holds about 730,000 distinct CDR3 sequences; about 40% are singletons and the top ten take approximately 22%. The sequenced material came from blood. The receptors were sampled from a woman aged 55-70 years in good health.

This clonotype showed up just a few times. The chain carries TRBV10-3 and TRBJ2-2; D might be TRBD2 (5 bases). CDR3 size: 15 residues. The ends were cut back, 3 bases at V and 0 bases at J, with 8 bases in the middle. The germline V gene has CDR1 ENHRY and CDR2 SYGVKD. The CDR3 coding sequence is TGTGCCATCAGTGATAGCGTATCGAACACCGGGGAGCTGTTTTTT. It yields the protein CAISDSVSNTGELFF.

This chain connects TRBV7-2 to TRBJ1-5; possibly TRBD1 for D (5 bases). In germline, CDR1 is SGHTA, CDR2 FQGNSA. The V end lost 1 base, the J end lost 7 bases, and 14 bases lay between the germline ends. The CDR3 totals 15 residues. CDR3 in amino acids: CASSLVVGQGQPQHF. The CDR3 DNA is TGTGCCAGCAGCTTAGTAGTAGGGCAGGGACAGCCCCAGCATTTT.

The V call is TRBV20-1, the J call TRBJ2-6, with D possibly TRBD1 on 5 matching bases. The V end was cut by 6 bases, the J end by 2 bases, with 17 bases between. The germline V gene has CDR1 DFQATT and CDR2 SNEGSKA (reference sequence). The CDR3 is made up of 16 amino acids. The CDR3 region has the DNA TGCAGTGCCCTGGGGCTAGAAAAGGCTGGGGCCAACGTCCTGACTTTC. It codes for CSALGLEKAGANVLTF.

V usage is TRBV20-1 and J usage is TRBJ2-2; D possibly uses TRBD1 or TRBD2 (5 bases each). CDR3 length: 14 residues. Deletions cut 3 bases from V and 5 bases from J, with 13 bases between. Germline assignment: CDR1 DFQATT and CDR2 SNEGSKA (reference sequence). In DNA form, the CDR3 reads TGCAGTGCTAGGGGGGATTCGTGGACCGGGGAGCTGTTTTTT. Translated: CSARGDSWTGELFF.

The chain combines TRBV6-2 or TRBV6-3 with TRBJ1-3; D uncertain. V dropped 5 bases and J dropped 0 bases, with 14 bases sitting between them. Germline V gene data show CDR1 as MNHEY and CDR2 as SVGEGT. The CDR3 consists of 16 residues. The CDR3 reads CASSLRGKSSGNTIYF. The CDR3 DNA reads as TGTGCCAGCAGTCTGAGAGGGAAAAGCTCTGGAAACACCATATATTTT.

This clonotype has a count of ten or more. CDR3 in amino acids: CASSLPSGSGGYEQYF. CDR3 DNA: TGTGCCAGCAGCTTGCCTAGCGGGAGTGGGGGCTACGAGCAGTACTTC. This chain joins TRBV7-2 and TRBJ2-7; TRBD2 aligns across 10 bases. CDR1 SGHTA and CDR2 FQGNSA come from the germline V gene. The CDR3 consists of 16 residues. J gave up 3 bases and V 3 bases, and 8 bases lay outside the gene matches.

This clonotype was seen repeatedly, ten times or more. The CDR3 loop reads CASSPTYRPGLADNEQFF. The CDR3 nucleotides are TGTGCCAGCAGCCCAACTTATCGACCGGGACTAGCGGACAATGAGCAGTTCTTC. The chain links TRBV12-3 or TRBV12-4 to TRBJ2-1; TRBD2 matches at 11 bases. The V segment lost 6 bases and the J segment 5 bases; nucleotides outside the gene matches: 15. The CDR3 is made up of 18 amino acids.

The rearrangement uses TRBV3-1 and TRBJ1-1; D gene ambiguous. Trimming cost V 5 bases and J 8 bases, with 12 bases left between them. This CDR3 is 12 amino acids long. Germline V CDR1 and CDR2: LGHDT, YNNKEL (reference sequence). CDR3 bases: TGTGCCAGCAGCACTGGGGTCGGAGAAGCTTTCTTT. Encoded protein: CASSTGVGEAFF.

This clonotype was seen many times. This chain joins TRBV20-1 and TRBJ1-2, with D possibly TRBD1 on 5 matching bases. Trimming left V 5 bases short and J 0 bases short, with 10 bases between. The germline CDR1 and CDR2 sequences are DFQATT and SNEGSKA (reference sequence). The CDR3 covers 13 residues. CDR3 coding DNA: TGCAGTGCTGGGACCGTCACTAACTATGGCTACACCTTC. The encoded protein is CSAGTVTNYGYTF.

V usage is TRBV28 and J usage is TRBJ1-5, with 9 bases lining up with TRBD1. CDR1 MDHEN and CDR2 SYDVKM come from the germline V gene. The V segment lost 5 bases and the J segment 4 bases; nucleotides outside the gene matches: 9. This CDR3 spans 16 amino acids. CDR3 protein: CASSLLQGQGNQPQHF. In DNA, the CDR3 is TGTGCCAGCAGTCTCTTGCAAGGACAGGGGAATCAGCCCCAGCATTTT.

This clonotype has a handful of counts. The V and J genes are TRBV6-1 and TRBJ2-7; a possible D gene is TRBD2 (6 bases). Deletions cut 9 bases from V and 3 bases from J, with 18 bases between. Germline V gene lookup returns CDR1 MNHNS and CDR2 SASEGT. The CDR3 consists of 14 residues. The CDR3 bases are TGTGCCAGTCCCCCCGACGGAGGGTTCTACGAGCAGTACTTC. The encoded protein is CASPPDGGFYEQYF.

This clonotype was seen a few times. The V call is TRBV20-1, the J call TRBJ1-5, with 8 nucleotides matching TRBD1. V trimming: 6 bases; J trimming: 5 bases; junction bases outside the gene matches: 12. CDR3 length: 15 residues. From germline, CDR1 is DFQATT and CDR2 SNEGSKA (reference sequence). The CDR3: CSAISDRGTYQPQHF. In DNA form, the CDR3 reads TGCAGTGCCATATCTGACAGGGGAACTTATCAGCCCCAGCATTTT.

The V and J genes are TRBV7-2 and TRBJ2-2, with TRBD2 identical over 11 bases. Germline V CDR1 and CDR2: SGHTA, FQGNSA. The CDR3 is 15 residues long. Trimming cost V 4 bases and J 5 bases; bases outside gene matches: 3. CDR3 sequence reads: CASSSLAGGTGELFF. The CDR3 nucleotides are TGTGCCAGCAGCTCCTTAGCGGGAGGGACCGGGGAGCTGTTTTTT.

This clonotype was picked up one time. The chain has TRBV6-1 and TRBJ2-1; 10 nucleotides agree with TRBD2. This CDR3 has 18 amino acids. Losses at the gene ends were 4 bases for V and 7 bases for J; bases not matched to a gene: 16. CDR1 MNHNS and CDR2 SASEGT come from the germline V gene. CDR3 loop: CASSGSRGTSGALNEQFF. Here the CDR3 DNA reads TGTGCCAGCAGTGGTAGTCGGGGCACTAGCGGGGCCCTTAATGAGCAGTTCTTC.

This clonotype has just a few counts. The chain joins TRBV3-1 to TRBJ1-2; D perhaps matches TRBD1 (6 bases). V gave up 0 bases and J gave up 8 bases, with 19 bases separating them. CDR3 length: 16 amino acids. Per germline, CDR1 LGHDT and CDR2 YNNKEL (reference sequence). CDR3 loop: CASSQDMGASRDGYTF. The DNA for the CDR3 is TGTGCCAGCAGCCAAGATATGGGGGCCTCACGAGACGGCTACACCTTC. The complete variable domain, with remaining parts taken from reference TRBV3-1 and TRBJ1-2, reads DTAVSQTPKYLVTQMGNDKSIKCEQNLGHDTMYWYKQDSKKFLKIMFSYNNKELIINETVPNRFSPKSPDKAHLNLHINSLELGDSAVYFCASSQDMGASRDGYTFGSGTRLTVV.

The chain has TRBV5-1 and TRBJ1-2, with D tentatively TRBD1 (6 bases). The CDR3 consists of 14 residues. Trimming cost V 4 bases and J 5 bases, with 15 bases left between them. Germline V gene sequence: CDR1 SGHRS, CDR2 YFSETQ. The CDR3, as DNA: TGCGCCAGCAGCCCTGAGGACAGCTTATATGGCTACACCTTC. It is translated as CASSPEDSLYGYTF.

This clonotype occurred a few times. DNA for the CDR3: TGTGCCAGCAGCAGGGACTCTCTCACAGATACGCAGTATTTT. Translating gives CASSRDSLTDTQYF. V usage is TRBV7-2 and J usage is TRBJ2-3, with a possible D match to TRBD2 (6 bases). Germline-derived CDR1 and CDR2 are SGHTA and FQGNSA. The CDR3 is made up of 14 amino acids. Deletions cut 5 bases from V and 2 bases from J, with 11 bases between.

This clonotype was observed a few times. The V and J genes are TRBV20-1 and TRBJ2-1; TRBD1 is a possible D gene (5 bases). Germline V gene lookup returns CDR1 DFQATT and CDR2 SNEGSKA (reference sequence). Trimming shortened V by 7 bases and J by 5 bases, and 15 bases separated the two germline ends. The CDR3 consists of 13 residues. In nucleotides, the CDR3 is TGCAGTGGTAATAAGGGGCCTCACAATGAGCAGTTCTTC. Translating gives CSGNKGPHNEQFF.

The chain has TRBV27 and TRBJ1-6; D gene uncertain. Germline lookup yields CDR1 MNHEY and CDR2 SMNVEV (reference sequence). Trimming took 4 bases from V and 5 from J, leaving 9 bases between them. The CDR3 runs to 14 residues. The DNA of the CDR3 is TGTGCCAGCAGTTACGGACGCAATAATTCACCCCTCCACTTT. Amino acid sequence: CASSYGRNNSPLHF.

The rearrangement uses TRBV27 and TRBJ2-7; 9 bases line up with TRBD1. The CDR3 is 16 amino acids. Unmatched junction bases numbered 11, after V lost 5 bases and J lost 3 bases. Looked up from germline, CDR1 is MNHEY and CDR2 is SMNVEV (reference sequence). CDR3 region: CASSPQPGTGIYEQYF. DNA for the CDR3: TGTGCCAGCAGTCCACAACCCGGGACAGGGATCTACGAGCAGTACTTC.

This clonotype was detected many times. The CDR3 DNA is TGTGCCATCAGTGATAGGAGCGGGAGGGCCGGTCAGCAGTACTTC. This sequence encodes CAISDRSGRAGQQYF. J is TRBJ2-7 and V is TRBV10-3; TRBD2 aligns across 10 bases. This CDR3 region has 15 residues. Germline loops: CDR1 ENHRY, CDR2 SYGVKD. The V segment lost 3 bases and the J segment 8 bases; nucleotides outside the gene matches: 10.

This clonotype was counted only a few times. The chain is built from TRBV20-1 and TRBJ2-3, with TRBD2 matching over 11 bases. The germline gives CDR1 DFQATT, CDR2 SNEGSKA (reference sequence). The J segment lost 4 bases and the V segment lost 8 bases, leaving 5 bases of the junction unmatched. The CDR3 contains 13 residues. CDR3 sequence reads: CSNSGGAADTQYF. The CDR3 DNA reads TGCAGTAATAGCGGGGGGGCGGCAGATACGCAGTATTTT.